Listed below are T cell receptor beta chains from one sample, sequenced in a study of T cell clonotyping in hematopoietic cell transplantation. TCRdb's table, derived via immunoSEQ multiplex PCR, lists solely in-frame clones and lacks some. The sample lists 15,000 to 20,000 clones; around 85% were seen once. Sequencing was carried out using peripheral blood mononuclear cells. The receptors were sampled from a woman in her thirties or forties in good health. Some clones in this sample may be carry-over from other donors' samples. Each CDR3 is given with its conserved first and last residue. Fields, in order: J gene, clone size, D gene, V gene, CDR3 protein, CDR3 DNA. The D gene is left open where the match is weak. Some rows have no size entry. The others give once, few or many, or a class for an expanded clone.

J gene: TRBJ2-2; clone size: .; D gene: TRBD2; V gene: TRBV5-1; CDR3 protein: CASSLLVSSGKTNTGELFF; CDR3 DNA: TGCGCCAGCAGCTTGCTAGTCTCTAGCGGGAAGACGAACACCGGGGAGCTGTTTTTT
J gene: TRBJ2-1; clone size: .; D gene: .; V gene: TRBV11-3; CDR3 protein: CASSLGLGNEQFF; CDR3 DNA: TGTGCCAGCAGCTTAGGACTAGGCAATGAGCAGTTCTTC
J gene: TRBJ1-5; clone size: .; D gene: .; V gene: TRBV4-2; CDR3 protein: CASSQEGQPQHF; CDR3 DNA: TGTGCCAGCAGCCAAGAAGGTCAGCCCCAGCATTTT
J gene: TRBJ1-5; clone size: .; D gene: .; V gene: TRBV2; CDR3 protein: CASKVGVNQPQHF; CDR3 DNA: TGTGCCAGCAAGGTGGGGGTCAATCAGCCCCAGCATTTT
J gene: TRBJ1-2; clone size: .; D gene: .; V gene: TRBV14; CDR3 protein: CASSRNTPGGPGGYTF; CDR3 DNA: TGTGCCAGCAGCCGCAACACCCCGGGGGGACCAGGGGGCTACACCTTC
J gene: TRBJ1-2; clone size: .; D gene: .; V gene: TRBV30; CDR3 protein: CAWSAGSGGYTF; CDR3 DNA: TGTGCCTGGAGTGCAGGCTCTGGTGGCTACACCTTC
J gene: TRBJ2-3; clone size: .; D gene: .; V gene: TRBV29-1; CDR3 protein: CSAGADTQYF; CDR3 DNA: TGCAGCGCCGGAGCAGATACGCAGTATTTT
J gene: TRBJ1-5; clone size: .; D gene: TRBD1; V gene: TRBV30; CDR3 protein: CAWSQEGQGNQPQHF; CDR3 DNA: TGTGCCTGGAGTCAAGAGGGACAGGGCAATCAGCCCCAGCATTTT
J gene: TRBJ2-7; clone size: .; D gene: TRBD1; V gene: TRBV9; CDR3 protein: CASSAGTGTFEQYF; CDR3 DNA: TGTGCCAGCAGCGCCGGGACAGGGACGTTCGAGCAGTACTTC
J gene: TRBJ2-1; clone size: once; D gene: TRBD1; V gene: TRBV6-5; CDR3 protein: CASSFVTGDNEQFF; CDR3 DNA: TGTGCCAGCAGTTTCGTGACAGGGGACAATGAGCAGTTCTTC
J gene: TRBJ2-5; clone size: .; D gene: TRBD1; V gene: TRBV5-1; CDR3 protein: CASSLGQPPQTQYF; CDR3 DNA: TGCGCCAGCAGCCTGGGACAGCCTCCACAGACCCAGTACTTC
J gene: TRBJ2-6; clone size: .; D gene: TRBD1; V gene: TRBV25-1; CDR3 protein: CASSDLGQASSGANVLTF; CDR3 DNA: TGTGCCAGCAGTGACCTGGGACAGGCGAGCTCTGGGGCCAACGTCCTGACTTTC
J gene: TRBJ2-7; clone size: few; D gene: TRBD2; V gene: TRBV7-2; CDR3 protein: CASSLAGGPNEQYF; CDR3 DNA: TGTGCCAGCAGCTTAGCGGGAGGGCCTAACGAGCAGTACTTC
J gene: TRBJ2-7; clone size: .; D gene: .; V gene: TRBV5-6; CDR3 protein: CASSLSNYEQYF; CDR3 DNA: TGTGCCAGCAGCTTGTCGAACTACGAGCAGTACTTC
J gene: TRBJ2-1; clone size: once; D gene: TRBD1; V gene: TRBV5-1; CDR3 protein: CASSTGQGNEQFF; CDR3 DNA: TGCGCCAGCAGCACAGGACAGGGGAATGAGCAGTTCTTC
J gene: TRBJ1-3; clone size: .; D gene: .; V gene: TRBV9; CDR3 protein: CASREGNSGNTIYF; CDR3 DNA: TGTGCCAGCAGGGAGGGGAACTCTGGAAACACCATATATTTT
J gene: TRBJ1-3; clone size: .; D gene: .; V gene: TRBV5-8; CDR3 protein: CASSTPGTSGNTIYF; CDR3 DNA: TGTGCCAGCAGCACTCCGGGGACCTCTGGAAACACCATATATTTT
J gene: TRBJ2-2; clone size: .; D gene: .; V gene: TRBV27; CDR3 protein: CASSYRSGETGELFF; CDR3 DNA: TGTGCCAGCAGTTACCGGAGTGGCGAGACCGGGGAGCTGTTTTTT
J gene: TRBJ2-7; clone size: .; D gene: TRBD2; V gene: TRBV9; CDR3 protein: CASSVDASGSRSGRYEQYF; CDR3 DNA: TGTGCCAGCAGCGTAGACGCCAGCGGGAGTCGGAGCGGGAGGTACGAGCAGTACTTC
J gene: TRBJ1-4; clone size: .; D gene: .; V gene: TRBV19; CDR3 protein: CASSRLGTTNEKLFF; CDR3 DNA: TGTGCCAGTAGTCGCCTAGGGACGACTAATGAAAAACTGTTTTTT
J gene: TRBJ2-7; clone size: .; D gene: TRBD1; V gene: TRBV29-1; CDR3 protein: CSVGSGTGGSWEQYF; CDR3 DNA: TGCAGCGTTGGATCCGGGACAGGGGGCAGTTGGGAGCAGTACTTC
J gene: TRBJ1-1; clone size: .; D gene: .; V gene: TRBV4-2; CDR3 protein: CASSQEGGYSEAFF; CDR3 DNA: TGTGCCAGCAGCCAAGAAGGGGGGTACAGTGAAGCTTTCTTT
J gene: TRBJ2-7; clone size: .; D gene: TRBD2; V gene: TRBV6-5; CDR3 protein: CASSYSGTSGRYEQYF; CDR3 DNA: TGTGCCAGCAGTTACTCGGGGACTAGCGGGAGGTACGAGCAGTACTTC
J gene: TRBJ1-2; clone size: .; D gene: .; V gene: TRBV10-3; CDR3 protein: CAIGGGPNYGYTF; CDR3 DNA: TGTGCCATTGGGGGCGGGCCAAACTATGGCTACACCTTC
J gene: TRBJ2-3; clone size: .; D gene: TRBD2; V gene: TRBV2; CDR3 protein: CASRPALAGGPTDTQYF; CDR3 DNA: TGTGCCAGCAGACCCGCCCTAGCGGGGGGGCCGACAGATACGCAGTATTTT
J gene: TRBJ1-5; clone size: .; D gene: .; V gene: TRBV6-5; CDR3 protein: CASRPRMNGNQPQHF; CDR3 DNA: TGTGCCAGCCGGCCGCGAATGAACGGCAATCAGCCCCAGCATTTT
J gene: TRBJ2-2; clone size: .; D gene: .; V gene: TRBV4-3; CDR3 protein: CASSQDRGTGELFF; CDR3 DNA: TGCGCCAGCAGCCAAGATCGCGGGACCGGGGAGCTGTTTTTT
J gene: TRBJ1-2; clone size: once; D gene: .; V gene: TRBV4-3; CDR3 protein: CASSGEAGASYGYTF; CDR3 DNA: TGCGCCAGCAGTGGGGAGGCGGGGGCCAGCTATGGCTACACCTTC
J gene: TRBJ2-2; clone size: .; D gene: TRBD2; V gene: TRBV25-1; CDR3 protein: CASSERLAGVGAGELFF; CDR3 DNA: TGTGCCAGCAGTGAGAGGTTAGCGGGAGTAGGCGCCGGGGAGCTGTTTTTT
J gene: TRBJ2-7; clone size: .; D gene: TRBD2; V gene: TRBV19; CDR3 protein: CASSTGTRREQYF; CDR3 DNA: TGTGCCAGTAGTACCGGGACTAGACGTGAGCAGTACTTC
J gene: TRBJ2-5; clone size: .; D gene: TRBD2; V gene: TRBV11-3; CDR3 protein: CASSLAGGYQETQYF; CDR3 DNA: TGTGCCAGCAGCTTAGCGGGGGGGTACCAAGAGACCCAGTACTTC
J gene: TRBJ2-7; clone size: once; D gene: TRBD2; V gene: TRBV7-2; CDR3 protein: CASSLLAGGTYEQYF; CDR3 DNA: TGTGCCAGCAGCTTACTAGCGGGGGGGACCTACGAGCAGTACTTC
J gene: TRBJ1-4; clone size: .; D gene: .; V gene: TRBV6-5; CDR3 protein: CASSYGRGAEKLFF; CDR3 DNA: TGTGCCAGCAGTTACGGCAGGGGAGCTGAAAAACTGTTTTTT
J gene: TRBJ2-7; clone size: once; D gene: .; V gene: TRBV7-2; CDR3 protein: CASSPQDVAYEQYF; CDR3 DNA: TGTGCCAGCAGCCCGCAGGACGTCGCCTACGAGCAGTACTTC
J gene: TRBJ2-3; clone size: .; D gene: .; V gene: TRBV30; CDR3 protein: CAWSPSRSGDTQYF; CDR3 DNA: TGTGCCTGGAGTCCCTCTCGGAGCGGAGATACGCAGTATTTT
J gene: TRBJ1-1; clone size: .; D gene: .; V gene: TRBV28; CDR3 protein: CASSLIGNREAFF; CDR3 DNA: TGTGCCAGCAGTTTAATCGGGAACCGTGAAGCTTTCTTT
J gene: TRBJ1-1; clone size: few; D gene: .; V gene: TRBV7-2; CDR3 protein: CASSQRRYTEAFF; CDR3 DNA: TGTGCCAGCAGCCAACGAAGGTACACTGAAGCTTTCTTT
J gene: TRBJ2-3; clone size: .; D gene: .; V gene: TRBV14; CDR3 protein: CASSQVGSGDTQYF; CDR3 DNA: TGTGCCAGCAGCCAAGTGGGATCAGGGGATACGCAGTATTTT
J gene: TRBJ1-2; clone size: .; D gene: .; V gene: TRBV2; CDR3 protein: CASRGDSRGPEGYTF; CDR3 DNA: TGTGCCAGCAGGGGGGATTCCCGGGGGCCGGAAGGCTACACCTTC
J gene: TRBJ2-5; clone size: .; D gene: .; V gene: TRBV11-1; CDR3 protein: CASSLAGRDQETQYF; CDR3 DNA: TGTGCCAGCAGCTTAGCGGGCAGGGACCAAGAGACCCAGTACTTC
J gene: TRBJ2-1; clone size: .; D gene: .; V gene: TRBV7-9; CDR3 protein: CASSFDNYNEQFF; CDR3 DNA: TGTGCCAGCAGCTTCGACAACTACAATGAGCAGTTCTTC
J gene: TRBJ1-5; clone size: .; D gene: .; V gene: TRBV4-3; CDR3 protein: CASSQELLGGQPQHF; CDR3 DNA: TGCGCCAGCAGCCAAGAGCTCCTTGGGGGTCAGCCCCAGCATTTT
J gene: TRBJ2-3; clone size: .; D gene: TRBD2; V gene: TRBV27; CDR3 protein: CASSFYAGAMGTDTQYF; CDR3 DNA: TGTGCCAGCAGTTTTTACGCGGGAGCAATGGGTACAGATACGCAGTATTTT
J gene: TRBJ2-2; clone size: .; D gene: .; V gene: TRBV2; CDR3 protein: CASRESGRTGELFF; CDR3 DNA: TGTGCCAGTAGGGAGTCGGGCCGTACCGGGGAGCTGTTTTTT
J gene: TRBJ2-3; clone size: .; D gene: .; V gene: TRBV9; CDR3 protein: CASSTRLRSTDTQYF; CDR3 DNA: TGTGCCAGCAGCACACGTCTTAGGAGCACAGATACGCAGTATTTT
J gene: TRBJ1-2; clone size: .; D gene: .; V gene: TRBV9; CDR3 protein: CASSVAQGRQYGYTF; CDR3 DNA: TGTGCCAGCAGCGTAGCCCAGGGGAGACAGTATGGCTACACCTTC
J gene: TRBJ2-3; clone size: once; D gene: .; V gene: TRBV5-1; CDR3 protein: CASSLERADTQYF; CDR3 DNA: TGCGCCAGCAGCTTGGAGCGGGCAGATACGCAGTATTTT